These T cell receptor beta chains were read from a single sample in a study of cytomegalovirus exposure and HLA in healthy donors. Produced via immunoSEQ multiplex PCR; TCRdb's table is partial and in-frame only. The table records roughly 150,000 clones, over 60% of them present only once. The material sequenced was PBMCs. All receptors come from a woman aged 25 to 39 in good health and CMV-seropositive. CDR3s include the opening cysteine and the closing phenylalanine or tryptophan. D genes are given only for firm matches. Part of the rows lack a size; the others show once, few, many or a class for expanded clones.

clone_size: .
v_call: TRBV4-2
j_call: TRBJ2-7
d_call: TRBD1
cdr3_aa: CASSQRDRAYEQYF
cdr3_nt: TGTGCCAGCAGCCAAAGGGACAGGGCCTACGAGCAGTACTTC

clone_size: few
v_call: TRBV18
j_call: TRBJ1-4
d_call: .
cdr3_aa: CASSPGRVNEKLFF
cdr3_nt: TGTGCCAGCTCACCAGGGCGGGTTAATGAAAAACTGTTTTTT

clone_size: once
v_call: TRBV30
j_call: TRBJ2-6
d_call: TRBD1
cdr3_aa: CAWGFTGAGANVLTF
cdr3_nt: TGTGCCTGGGGTTTTACAGGGGCTGGGGCCAACGTCCTGACTTTC

clone_size: .
v_call: TRBV6-1
j_call: TRBJ1-4
d_call: .
cdr3_aa: CASSELAVNEKLFF
cdr3_nt: TGTGCCAGCAGTGAACTAGCGGTTAATGAAAAACTGTTTTTT

clone_size: .
v_call: TRBV29-1
j_call: TRBJ2-1
d_call: TRBD2
cdr3_aa: CSVELASGRLQFF
cdr3_nt: TGCAGCGTTGAACTTGCTAGCGGGAGATTGCAGTTCTTC

clone_size: .
v_call: TRBV6-4
j_call: TRBJ2-1
d_call: .
cdr3_aa: CASSDSKGGSSEQFF
cdr3_nt: TGTGCCAGCAGTGACTCGAAGGGTGGGAGTTCTGAGCAGTTCTTC

clone_size: .
v_call: TRBV7-9
j_call: TRBJ2-5
d_call: TRBD2
cdr3_aa: CASSWPGLAGRGETQYF
cdr3_nt: TGTGCCAGCAGCTGGCCGGGACTAGCAGGGCGAGGGGAGACCCAGTACTTC

clone_size: .
v_call: TRBV29-1
j_call: TRBJ2-7
d_call: TRBD2
cdr3_aa: CSVEVGLAYEQYF
cdr3_nt: TGCAGCGTTGAAGTGGGACTAGCTTACGAGCAGTACTTC

clone_size: few
v_call: TRBV11-3
j_call: TRBJ2-7
d_call: TRBD1
cdr3_aa: CASSLRDRVLKQYF
cdr3_nt: TGTGCCAGCAGCCTCCGGGACAGGGTATTGAAGCAGTACTTC

clone_size: .
v_call: TRBV18
j_call: TRBJ2-2
d_call: .
cdr3_aa: CASSPVAGELFF
cdr3_nt: TGTGCCAGCTCACCGGTAGCCGGGGAGCTGTTTTTT

clone_size: once
v_call: TRBV6-1
j_call: TRBJ2-7
d_call: .
cdr3_aa: CASTAGLYEQYF
cdr3_nt: TGTGCCAGCACGGCAGGGCTATACGAGCAGTACTTC

clone_size: few
v_call: TRBV5-1
j_call: TRBJ2-5
d_call: TRBD1
cdr3_aa: CASSLALGTEQETQYF
cdr3_nt: TGCGCCAGCAGCTTGGCCCTCGGGACAGAACAAGAGACCCAGTACTTC

clone_size: .
v_call: TRBV19
j_call: TRBJ1-5
d_call: .
cdr3_aa: CASSILGSAGDQPQHF
cdr3_nt: TGTGCCAGTAGTATTCTGGGGTCGGCAGGGGATCAGCCCCAGCATTTT

clone_size: .
v_call: TRBV7-9
j_call: TRBJ1-2
d_call: TRBD1
cdr3_aa: CASSSTGDSYGYTF
cdr3_nt: TGTGCCAGCAGCTCCACTGGGGACAGCTATGGCTACACCTTC

clone_size: .
v_call: TRBV6-1
j_call: TRBJ2-7
d_call: .
cdr3_aa: CATREFYEQYF
cdr3_nt: TGTGCCACCCGAGAATTCTACGAGCAGTACTTC

clone_size: .
v_call: TRBV30
j_call: TRBJ2-1
d_call: .
cdr3_aa: CAWSGSSYNEQFF
cdr3_nt: TGTGCCTGGAGCGGGAGCTCCTACAATGAGCAGTTCTTC

clone_size: few
v_call: TRBV5-1
j_call: TRBJ2-3
d_call: .
cdr3_aa: CASSLDPTSTDTQYF
cdr3_nt: TGCGCCAGCAGCTTAGATCCAACTAGCACAGATACGCAGTATTTT

clone_size: .
v_call: TRBV19
j_call: TRBJ2-1
d_call: .
cdr3_aa: CASSIGQGSYNEQFF
cdr3_nt: TGTGCCAGTAGTATAGGGCAGGGATCCTACAATGAGCAGTTCTTC

clone_size: .
v_call: TRBV5-1
j_call: TRBJ2-3
d_call: TRBD2
cdr3_aa: CASSLVVREGPDTQYF
cdr3_nt: TGCGCCAGCAGCTTGGTGGTCCGGGAGGGCCCAGATACGCAGTATTTT

clone_size: few
v_call: TRBV18
j_call: TRBJ1-2
d_call: .
cdr3_aa: CASSEQHDTTIYGYTF
cdr3_nt: TGTGCCAGCTCCGAACAACATGACACAACCATTTATGGCTACACCTTC

clone_size: .
v_call: TRBV20-1
j_call: TRBJ1-2
d_call: .
cdr3_aa: CSAPVHGYTF
cdr3_nt: TGCAGTGCTCCTGTTCATGGCTACACCTTC

clone_size: .
v_call: TRBV30
j_call: TRBJ2-4
d_call: TRBD2
cdr3_aa: CALDKLAGLAKNIQYF
cdr3_nt: TGTGCGTTGGACAAACTAGCGGGGCTAGCCAAAAACATTCAGTACTTC

clone_size: .
v_call: TRBV7-9
j_call: TRBJ2-7
d_call: TRBD1
cdr3_aa: CASSLLSGTGEEQYF
cdr3_nt: TGTGCCAGCAGCTTACTGTCCGGGACAGGGGAAGAGCAGTACTTC

clone_size: .
v_call: TRBV7-9
j_call: TRBJ2-4
d_call: TRBD1
cdr3_aa: CASSLARQGANIQYF
cdr3_nt: TGTGCCAGCAGCTTAGCAAGACAGGGGGCAAACATTCAGTACTTC

clone_size: .
v_call: TRBV5-1
j_call: TRBJ1-1
d_call: .
cdr3_aa: CASSPDKNTEAFF
cdr3_nt: TGCGCCAGCAGCCCAGACAAGAACACTGAAGCTTTCTTT

clone_size: .
v_call: TRBV29-1
j_call: TRBJ1-4
d_call: TRBD1
cdr3_aa: CSVVYRGGRKLFF
cdr3_nt: TGCAGCGTTGTTTACAGGGGGGGGCGGAAACTGTTTTTT

clone_size: .
v_call: TRBV5-6
j_call: TRBJ1-4
d_call: .
cdr3_aa: CASSLKGANEKLFF
cdr3_nt: TGTGCCAGCAGCTTGAAGGGAGCTAATGAAAAACTGTTTTTT

clone_size: few
v_call: TRBV6-1
j_call: TRBJ1-1
d_call: .
cdr3_aa: CASSPQGRTEAFF
cdr3_nt: TGTGCCAGCAGTCCACAGGGACGCACTGAAGCTTTCTTT

clone_size: .
v_call: TRBV5-1
j_call: TRBJ2-2
d_call: TRBD2
cdr3_aa: CASSWKAGDTGELFF
cdr3_nt: TGCGCCAGCAGCTGGAAGGCGGGAGACACCGGGGAGCTGTTTTTT

clone_size: few
v_call: TRBV6-5
j_call: TRBJ1-5
d_call: .
cdr3_aa: CASSQEGQPQHF
cdr3_nt: TGTGCCAGCAGCCAGGAGGGTCAGCCCCAGCATTTT

clone_size: .
v_call: TRBV5-1
j_call: TRBJ2-1
d_call: .
cdr3_aa: CASSFGTDPPLGQFF
cdr3_nt: TGCGCCAGCAGCTTTGGCACAGACCCCCCGCTTGGGCAGTTCTTC

clone_size: once
v_call: TRBV11-3
j_call: TRBJ2-7
d_call: TRBD1
cdr3_aa: CASSQSGGTGREQYF
cdr3_nt: TGTGCCAGCAGCCAGTCGGGCGGGACAGGTCGCGAGCAGTACTTC

clone_size: .
v_call: TRBV27
j_call: TRBJ1-5
d_call: TRBD1
cdr3_aa: CASSSARGGSRFQPQHF
cdr3_nt: TGTGCCAGCAGTTCCGCCCGAGGGGGCTCCCGGTTTCAGCCCCAGCATTTT

clone_size: few
v_call: TRBV5-6
j_call: TRBJ2-3
d_call: .
cdr3_aa: CASSFGRGTDTQYF
cdr3_nt: TGTGCCAGCAGCTTCGGTAGGGGTACAGATACGCAGTATTTT

clone_size: .
v_call: TRBV2
j_call: TRBJ1-1
d_call: .
cdr3_aa: CASSEGGTEAFF
cdr3_nt: TGTGCCAGCAGTGAGGGGGGGACTGAAGCTTTCTTT

clone_size: .
v_call: TRBV5-4
j_call: TRBJ2-7
d_call: TRBD2
cdr3_aa: CASRRNRDRGTSGASHEQYF
cdr3_nt: TGTGCCAGCAGGAGAAACCGGGACAGGGGGACTAGCGGGGCGTCGCACGAGCAGTACTTC

clone_size: .
v_call: TRBV15
j_call: TRBJ2-3
d_call: TRBD2
cdr3_aa: CATSRGRGGPDTQYF
cdr3_nt: TGTGCCACCAGCAGAGGGCGGGGGGGCCCGGATACGCAGTATTTT

clone_size: .
v_call: TRBV5-1
j_call: TRBJ2-4
d_call: .
cdr3_aa: CASSFGRGLAKNIQYF
cdr3_nt: TGCGCCAGCAGTTTTGGGCGGGGGCTAGCCAAAAACATTCAGTACTTC

clone_size: few
v_call: TRBV30
j_call: TRBJ1-2
d_call: TRBD1
cdr3_aa: CAWRIRMTGSGYTF
cdr3_nt: TGTGCCTGGAGGATTCGAATGACAGGGAGCGGCTACACCTTC

clone_size: .
v_call: TRBV5-1
j_call: TRBJ1-2
d_call: .
cdr3_aa: CASGQQGVGYGYTF
cdr3_nt: TGCGCCAGCGGTCAACAGGGAGTTGGGTATGGCTACACCTTC

clone_size: few
v_call: TRBV6-5
j_call: TRBJ2-7
d_call: TRBD1
cdr3_aa: CASSYHGTGGLYEQYF
cdr3_nt: TGTGCCAGCAGTTACCATGGGACAGGGGGTTTGTACGAGCAGTACTTC

clone_size: few
v_call: TRBV5-4
j_call: TRBJ2-1
d_call: .
cdr3_aa: CASSYGDYSYNEQFF
cdr3_nt: TGTGCCAGCAGCTACGGAGACTACTCCTACAATGAGCAGTTCTTC

clone_size: .
v_call: TRBV30
j_call: TRBJ2-7
d_call: TRBD2
cdr3_aa: CAWRGLGRNEQYF
cdr3_nt: TGTGCCTGGAGGGGACTAGGCAGAAACGAGCAGTACTTC

clone_size: .
v_call: TRBV6-5
j_call: TRBJ2-1
d_call: TRBD1
cdr3_aa: CASSLDRGPYNEQFF
cdr3_nt: TGTGCCAGCAGCCTTGACAGGGGACCCTACAATGAGCAGTTCTTC

clone_size: .
v_call: TRBV27
j_call: TRBJ1-4
d_call: .
cdr3_aa: CASSLFYPRATNEKLFF
cdr3_nt: TGTGCCAGCAGTTTATTCTACCCCAGGGCCACTAATGAAAAACTGTTTTTT

clone_size: .
v_call: TRBV29-1
j_call: TRBJ1-3
d_call: TRBD1
cdr3_aa: CSVPGTGGGNTIYF
cdr3_nt: TGCAGCGTACCGGGGACAGGGGGAGGGAACACCATATATTTT

clone_size: few
v_call: TRBV2
j_call: TRBJ1-4
d_call: .
cdr3_aa: CATSWTVNEKLFF
cdr3_nt: TGTGCCACCAGCTGGACAGTTAATGAAAAACTGTTTTTT

clone_size: .
v_call: TRBV13
j_call: TRBJ1-1
d_call: .
cdr3_aa: CASSTERNTEAFF
cdr3_nt: TGTGCCAGCAGCACGGAGAGGAACACTGAAGCTTTCTTT

clone_size: .
v_call: TRBV30
j_call: TRBJ2-5
d_call: .
cdr3_aa: CAWSFGRTFGLPSQETQYF
cdr3_nt: TGTGCCTGGAGTTTCGGAAGGACTTTCGGGCTCCCCTCCCAAGAGACCCAGTACTTC

clone_size: .
v_call: TRBV14
j_call: TRBJ2-5
d_call: TRBD2
cdr3_aa: CASSQKGGGLYQETQYF
cdr3_nt: TGTGCCAGCAGCCAAAAGGGCGGGGGGCTATACCAAGAGACCCAGTACTTC

clone_size: .
v_call: TRBV6-5
j_call: TRBJ1-3
d_call: .
cdr3_aa: CASRALGGIDIYF
cdr3_nt: TGTGCCAGCAGGGCACTTGGGGGGATTGATATATATTTT

clone_size: .
v_call: TRBV11-3
j_call: TRBJ1-2
d_call: TRBD1
cdr3_aa: CASSSATGVVGYTF
cdr3_nt: TGTGCCAGCAGCTCAGCGACAGGGGTTGTTGGCTACACCTTC